The clone carrying this T cell receptor beta chain was found a few times. Its antigen is undetermined. The CDR3 has 14 amino acids. Germline-derived CDR1 and CDR2 are MNHEY and SMNVEV (reference sequence). The germline V and J ends were trimmed by 4 bases and 2 bases, with 8 bases remaining between them. This record comes from a study of cytomegalovirus exposure and HLA in healthy donors. Points from the study as a whole: According to the study, roughly 160 TCR beta chains were cytomegalovirus-associated.

The PCR contained 60 Vbeta and 13 Jbeta primers. Produced via immunoSEQ multiplex PCR; TCRdb's table is partial and in-frame only. This sample has around 100,000 clones; roughly two thirds occur once, and the top ten carry 2.2%. Material for sequencing was PBMCs. This rearrangement joins TRBV27 to TRBJ2-2, with D perhaps matching TRBD2 (6 bases). The receptor comes from a woman in her 30s in good health and CMV-seronegative. CDR3 DNA: TGTGCCAGCAGTTGGACTACTAACACCGGGGAGCTGTTTTTT. Amino acid sequence: CASSWTTNTGELFF.